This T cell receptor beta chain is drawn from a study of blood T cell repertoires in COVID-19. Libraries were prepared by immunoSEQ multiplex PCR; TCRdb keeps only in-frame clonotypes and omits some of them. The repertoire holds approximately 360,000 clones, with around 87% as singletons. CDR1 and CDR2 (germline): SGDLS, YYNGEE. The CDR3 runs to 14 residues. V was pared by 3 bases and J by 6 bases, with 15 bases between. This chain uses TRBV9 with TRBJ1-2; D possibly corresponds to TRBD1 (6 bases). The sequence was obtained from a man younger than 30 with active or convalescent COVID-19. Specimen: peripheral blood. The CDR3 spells CASSASGTTNGYTF. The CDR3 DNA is TGTGCCAGCAGCGCCTCCGGGACAACCAATGGCTACACCTTC.